This is a list of T cell receptor beta chains from one sample in a study of T cell changes during pregnancy in multiple sclerosis. Sequenced by immunoSEQ multiplex PCR; TCRdb stores in-frame clones only, minus some. The repertoire consists of approximately 69,000 clones, with about 91% occurring once and the leading ten covering under 0.3%. Sequenced here: CD4+ T cells from peripheral blood mononuclear cells, sampled in the third trimester of pregnancy. Receptors originate from a female donor in good health, enrolled as a control in a pregnancy study. Each CDR3 is given with its conserved first and last residue. D genes are given only for firm matches. The size entry is marked missing in some rows and otherwise reads once, few, many or a size class.

size,J,length,D,V,CDR3,DNA
.,TRBJ2-2,16,.,TRBV5-4,CASSYGGGLSTGELFF,TGTGCCAGCAGCTATGGGGGGGGGCTTAGCACCGGGGAGCTGTTTTTT
.,TRBJ2-1,12,.,TRBV6-6,CASSPDYHEQFF,TGTGCCAGCAGTCCGGACTACCATGAGCAGTTCTTC
.,TRBJ2-1,12,TRBD1,TRBV29-1,CSVGDRRKEQFF,TGCAGCGTTGGGGACAGGCGTAAGGAGCAGTTCTTC
.,TRBJ2-1,15,TRBD2,TRBV7-2,CASSWTSGGYNEQFF,TGTGCCAGCAGCTGGACTAGCGGGGGGTACAATGAGCAGTTCTTC
.,TRBJ2-7,16,.,TRBV19,CASSRNQARPIYEQYF,TGTGCCAGTAGTCGAAACCAAGCGCGGCCTATCTACGAGCAGTACTTC
.,TRBJ2-1,15,TRBD2,TRBV6-4,CASSRSGGEGNEQFF,TGTGCCAGCAGCCGAAGCGGGGGCGAAGGCAATGAGCAGTTCTTC
.,TRBJ1-2,12,.,TRBV6-1,CASSDRNYGYTF,TGTGCCAGCAGCGACAGAAACTATGGCTACACCTTC
.,TRBJ1-1,15,.,TRBV4-1,CASSQEVRGGTEAFF,TGCGCCAGCAGCCAAGAAGTCCGGGGGGGGACTGAAGCTTTCTTT
.,TRBJ2-1,16,.,TRBV5-4,CASSVGGQLGTDEQFF,TGTGCCAGCAGCGTGGGTGGGCAGTTAGGAACCGATGAGCAGTTCTTC
few,TRBJ1-1,15,TRBD1,TRBV30,CAWQDRGLGYTEAFF,TGTGCCTGGCAGGACAGGGGGCTAGGGTACACTGAAGCTTTCTTT
.,TRBJ2-2,15,.,TRBV9,CASSVDPGDAGELFF,TGTGCCAGCAGCGTAGACCCCGGGGATGCCGGGGAGCTGTTTTTT
.,TRBJ2-7,12,.,TRBV6-6,CASTSGAYEQYF,TGTGCCAGCACTTCCGGGGCCTACGAGCAGTACTTC
.,TRBJ1-2,12,.,TRBV5-6,CASSLLNRGYTF,TGTGCCAGCAGCTTGCTGAATCGGGGCTACACCTTC
.,TRBJ2-5,14,TRBD2,TRBV6-5,CASRTPSGEETQYF,TGTGCCAGCAGGACCCCTAGCGGGGAGGAGACCCAGTACTTC
.,TRBJ2-3,15,.,TRBV6-5,CASSYSQGQGDTQYF,TGTGCCAGCAGTTACTCGCAGGGGCAGGGAGATACGCAGTATTTT
.,TRBJ1-1,14,.,TRBV7-2,CASSFDRALTEAFF,TGTGCCAGCAGCTTCGACAGAGCGCTCACTGAAGCTTTCTTT
once,TRBJ2-7,16,.,TRBV6-5,CASSSDSTPTPYEQYF,TGTGCCAGCAGTTCCGACAGTACCCCCACCCCCTACGAGCAGTACTTC
.,TRBJ1-5,13,TRBD1,TRBV6-5,CASSRDRNQPQHF,TGTGCCAGCAGCAGGGACAGAAATCAGCCCCAGCATTTT
.,TRBJ2-6,16,.,TRBV30,CAWSFVAGAGANVLTF,TGTGCCTGGAGTTTCGTCGCAGGGGCCGGGGCCAACGTCCTGACTTTC
.,TRBJ2-7,11,.,TRBV11-3,CASSKRDEQYF,TGTGCCAGCAGCAAGCGCGACGAGCAGTACTTC
.,TRBJ2-3,15,TRBD1,TRBV5-6,CASSRRQGASHTQYF,TGTGCCAGCAGCCGAAGACAGGGGGCGAGCCATACGCAGTATTTT
.,TRBJ2-7,16,.,TRBV6-1,CASSELALISSYEQYF,TGTGCCAGCAGTGAATTAGCCCTAATATCCTCCTACGAGCAGTACTTC
.,TRBJ2-7,13,TRBD2,TRBV19,CASSPGGSYEQYF,TGTGCCAGTAGTCCGGGGGGGAGCTACGAGCAGTACTTC
.,TRBJ1-2,16,TRBD1,TRBV19,CASSTPGQVLNYGYTF,TGTGCCAGTAGTACACCGGGACAGGTCTTAAACTATGGCTACACCTTC
.,TRBJ1-2,16,.,TRBV7-2,CASSLDRGARGAGYTF,TGTGCCAGCAGCTTAGATCGCGGGGCCCGGGGTGCTGGCTACACCTTC
once,TRBJ2-7,16,TRBD2,TRBV11-2,CASLASLAGGPYEQYF,TGTGCCAGCCTCGCGAGTCTAGCGGGGGGGCCTTACGAGCAGTACTTC
.,TRBJ2-1,13,.,TRBV27,CASSNTGYNEQFF,TGTGCCAGCAGTAATACAGGGTACAATGAGCAGTTCTTC
.,TRBJ1-5,16,TRBD1,TRBV19,CASSIYTGEPNQPQHF,TGTGCCAGTAGTATATACACAGGGGAACCGAATCAGCCCCAGCATTTT
.,TRBJ2-5,15,TRBD2,TRBV6-1,CASSESGAKGETQYF,TGTGCCAGCAGCGAGAGCGGGGCCAAGGGAGAGACCCAGTACTTC
.,TRBJ2-5,16,TRBD1,TRBV7-8,CASSPHYRGVGETQYF,TGTGCCAGCAGCCCTCACTACAGGGGTGTCGGAGAGACCCAGTACTTC
.,TRBJ1-6,14,.,TRBV19,CASSIRENNSPLHF,TGTGCCAGCAGTATCCGGGAAAATAATTCACCCCTCCACTTT
once,TRBJ2-1,16,TRBD2,TRBV30,CAWSPSPSGGVGEQFF,TGTGCCTGGAGCCCCTCCCCTAGCGGGGGGGTTGGTGAGCAGTTCTTC
.,TRBJ1-5,13,.,TRBV14,CASSRDSNQPQHF,TGTGCCAGCAGCCGAGACTCCAATCAGCCCCAGCATTTT
.,TRBJ1-3,15,.,TRBV13,CASSLQGLSGNTIYF,TGTGCCAGCAGCCTACAGGGTCTCTCTGGAAACACCATATATTTT
.,TRBJ1-4,14,TRBD1,TRBV7-9,CASSSTGINEKLFF,TGTGCCAGCAGCTCGACAGGGATTAATGAAAAACTGTTTTTT
.,TRBJ2-3,17,TRBD1,TRBV11-2,CASSYYRGRAFTDTQYF,TGTGCCAGCAGCTATTACAGGGGAAGGGCTTTCACAGATACGCAGTATTTT
few,TRBJ1-4,14,.,TRBV9,CASSVEGSGEKLFF,TGTGCCAGCAGCGTAGAAGGGAGTGGTGAAAAACTGTTTTTT
.,TRBJ1-6,19,TRBD1,TRBV6-1,CASSDARGQASSYNSPLHF,TGTGCCAGCAGTGACGCACGCGGACAGGCCAGCTCCTATAATTCACCCCTCCACTTT
few,TRBJ2-3,16,TRBD2,TRBV19,CASSITPGQRGDTQYF,TGTGCCAGTAGTATCACTCCGGGGCAGCGGGGGGATACGCAGTATTTT
once,TRBJ1-1,17,.,TRBV7-2,CASSLGAIGQGNTEAFF,TGTGCCAGCAGCTTAGGGGCCATCGGGCAGGGTAACACTGAAGCTTTCTTT
.,TRBJ1-1,15,.,TRBV12-5,CASGSKTEGGTEAFF,TGTGCTAGTGGTTCGAAGACGGAGGGTGGCACTGAAGCTTTCTTT
.,TRBJ1-1,10,.,TRBV6-1,CASILFEAFF,TGTGCCAGCATACTGTTTGAAGCTTTCTTT
.,TRBJ2-7,11,.,TRBV11-3,CASSLRGEQYF,TGTGCCAGCAGCCTCAGGGGCGAGCAGTACTTC
.,TRBJ2-7,16,TRBD1,TRBV18,CASSPGTGTGSYEQYF,TGTGCCAGCTCACCGGGGACAGGGACGGGGTCCTACGAGCAGTACTTC
.,TRBJ1-5,13,.,TRBV6-4,CASSMEANQPQHF,TGTGCCAGCTCCATGGAGGCCAATCAGCCCCAGCATTTT
.,TRBJ2-7,16,TRBD1,TRBV23-1,CASSPPGQGISYEQYF,TGCGCCAGCAGTCCACCGGGACAGGGGATCTCCTACGAGCAGTACTTC
few,TRBJ2-4,18,TRBD1,TRBV4-1,CASSQDLIFRGNKNIQYF,TGCGCCAGCAGCCAAGATCTCATATTCAGGGGGAACAAAAACATTCAGTACTTC
.,TRBJ2-7,12,TRBD1,TRBV10-3,CAISGQAYEQYF,TGTGCCATCAGCGGACAGGCCTACGAGCAGTACTTC
.,TRBJ1-1,17,.,TRBV7-3,CASSFHPPTQAEGEAFF,TGTGCCAGCAGCTTCCACCCCCCGACTCAGGCTGAGGGTGAAGCTTTCTTT
.,TRBJ2-7,15,TRBD1,TRBV7-9,CASSLGDRGPDEQYF,TGTGCCAGCAGCTTAGGTGACAGGGGGCCCGACGAGCAGTACTTC